These T cell receptor beta chains were read from a single sample in a study of graft-versus-host responses after intestinal transplantation. The antigens for these receptors are not known. Generated by immunoSEQ multiplex PCR, the TCRdb table keeps only in-frame clones and is missing some. Of some 110,000 clones in the sample, roughly nine tenths were seen once. The sequenced sample was unstimulated CD4+ T cells sorted from spleen or lymph node cells, obtained before transplant. The receptor set was obtained from a human donor who was the organ donor for an intestinal transplant. Both conserved end residues are part of each CDR3. A D gene is named only where the DNA matches it firmly. Clone size, where shown, is once, few, many, or a class for clones that have expanded.

TRBJ2-3	TRBV5-4	TRBD1	.	CASSKDRPDPSTDTQYF	TGTGCCAGCAGCAAGGACAGGCCCGACCCTAGCACAGATACGCAGTATTTT
TRBJ2-1	TRBV19	TRBD1	.	CASSIGRQGIYNEQFF	TGTGCCAGTAGTATAGGAAGACAGGGGATTTACAATGAGCAGTTCTTC
TRBJ1-1	TRBV4-3	.	.	CASSQDLTGRPEAFF	TGCGCCAGCAGCCAAGATCTCACCGGGAGGCCTGAAGCTTTCTTT
TRBJ2-1	TRBV11-2	.	.	CASSSTSGTYNEQFF	TGTGCCAGCAGCTCCACGAGCGGAACCTACAATGAGCAGTTCTTC
TRBJ2-5	TRBV4-1	.	.	CASSLQGSQETQYF	TGCGCCAGCAGCCTACAGGGATCCCAAGAGACCCAGTACTTC
TRBJ1-2	TRBV18	TRBD1	.	CASRGTAGRGYTF	TGTGCCAGCCGAGGGACAGCCGGACGGGGCTACACCTTC
TRBJ2-7	TRBV6-1	.	.	CASSHLHEQYF	TGTGCCAGCAGCCACCTCCACGAGCAGTACTTC
TRBJ2-5	TRBV2	TRBD2	.	CASRASGSRETQYF	TGTGCCAGCAGGGCTAGCGGGAGTAGGGAGACCCAGTACTTC
TRBJ2-7	TRBV5-4	TRBD2	.	CASSRTSGRAYEQYF	TGTGCCAGCAGCCGGACTAGCGGGAGGGCTTACGAGCAGTACTTC
TRBJ1-4	TRBV19	TRBD1	.	CATGNRGDNEKLFF	TGTGCCACCGGTAACAGGGGAGATAATGAAAAACTGTTTTTT
TRBJ2-7	TRBV6-1	.	.	CASSEALEQYF	TGTGCCAGCAGTGAAGCCCTCGAGCAGTACTTC
TRBJ2-3	TRBV20-1	.	.	CSAYMRDTQYF	TGCAGTGCTTATATGCGGGATACGCAGTATTTT
TRBJ2-1	TRBV28	.	.	CASSSPRDNEQFF	TGTGCCAGCAGTTCCCCCAGGGACAATGAGCAGTTCTTC
TRBJ2-7	TRBV29-1	.	.	CSGFDASSYEQYF	TGCAGCGGTTTTGACGCGAGCTCCTACGAGCAGTACTTC
TRBJ2-6	TRBV19	.	once	CASTYSGANVLTF	TGTGCCAGTACTTACTCTGGGGCCAACGTCCTGACTTTC
TRBJ2-2	TRBV10-1	TRBD2	.	CASSESGGTGELFF	TGCGCCAGCAGTGAGTCGGGAGGGACCGGGGAGCTGTTTTTT
TRBJ2-1	TRBV5-4	.	.	CASSFRLNEQFF	TGTGCCAGCAGCTTCCGGTTGAATGAGCAGTTCTTC
TRBJ2-1	TRBV4-2	.	.	CASSQDIRGMSSYNEQFF	TGTGCCAGCAGCCAAGATATACGCGGGATGAGCTCCTACAATGAGCAGTTCTTC
TRBJ1-1	TRBV7-2	TRBD1	once	CASSFAGGTEAFF	TGTGCCAGCAGCTTTGCAGGGGGCACTGAAGCTTTCTTT
TRBJ1-2	TRBV7-2	.	.	CASSLDAYGYTF	TGTGCCAGCAGCTTAGATGCATATGGCTACACCTTC
TRBJ2-1	TRBV4-2	TRBD2	.	CASSRGRLAFYNEQFF	TGTGCCAGCAGCCGCGGCCGACTAGCGTTCTACAATGAGCAGTTCTTC
TRBJ2-7	TRBV6-5	TRBD1	.	CATSRDRGTYEQYF	TGTGCCACGTCCCGGGACAGAGGCACCTACGAGCAGTACTTC
TRBJ1-5	TRBV6-6	TRBD1	.	CASSRDRVDRPQHF	TGTGCCAGCAGTCGGGACAGAGTCGATCGGCCCCAGCATTTT
TRBJ1-2	TRBV7-2	.	.	CASSLVGGDYGYTF	TGTGCCAGCAGCTTAGTTGGGGGCGACTATGGCTACACCTTC
TRBJ2-7	TRBV28	.	.	CASNRGEREQYF	TGTGCCAGCAACCGAGGAGAAAGGGAGCAGTACTTC
TRBJ1-5	TRBV7-9	TRBD1	.	CASSFPTGPNQPQHF	TGTGCCAGCAGCTTCCCGACAGGGCCCAATCAGCCCCAGCATTTT
TRBJ1-3	TRBV30	.	.	CAWSSPLGGNTIYF	TGTGCCTGGAGTAGTCCCCTTGGGGGAAACACCATATATTTT
TRBJ1-2	TRBV4-3	.	few	CASSREQGRGYTF	TGCGCCAGCAGCCGAGAACAGGGCCGAGGCTACACCTTC
TRBJ2-3	TRBV6-1	.	once	CASSSLFGTDTQYF	TGTGCCAGCAGTTCCCTTTTTGGCACAGATACGCAGTATTTT
TRBJ2-1	TRBV5-6	TRBD2	.	CASSDGTSGFYEQFF	TGTGCCAGCAGCGACGGGACTAGCGGTTTTTACGAGCAGTTCTTC
TRBJ2-1	TRBV5-6	TRBD2	once	CASSWGFGTSVNEQFF	TGTGCCAGCAGCTGGGGTTTCGGGACTAGCGTCAATGAGCAGTTCTTC
TRBJ1-1	TRBV5-7	.	.	CASTRDSPEAFF	TGTGCCAGCACCAGGGATAGTCCTGAAGCTTTCTTT
TRBJ2-7	TRBV2	TRBD1	.	CASRLVQGAGSSQDF	TGTGCCAGCAGGTTGGTCCAGGGGGCTGGGTCAAGTCAGGACTTC
TRBJ1-2	TRBV10-3	.	.	CAISDPTGYGYTF	TGTGCCATCAGTGACCCTACGGGCTATGGCTACACCTTC
TRBJ1-4	TRBV6-1	TRBD1	.	CASKPGQGRGKLFF	TGTGCCAGCAAACCCGGACAGGGTAGGGGAAAACTGTTTTTT
TRBJ2-2	TRBV9	.	.	CASSGGITGELFF	TGTGCCAGCAGCGGAGGGATTACCGGGGAGCTGTTTTTT
TRBJ2-1	TRBV7-2	.	few	CASSLGGSYNEQFF	TGTGCCAGCAGCTTAGGAGGGTCCTACAATGAGCAGTTCTTC
TRBJ2-2	TRBV19	.	.	CASSMVWGNRGTSHTGELFF	TGTGCCAGTAGTATGGTTTGGGGGAACAGGGGGACTAGCCACACCGGGGAGCTGTTTTTT
TRBJ1-1	TRBV10-3	.	.	CAISAWEGPDTEAFF	TGTGCCATCAGCGCCTGGGAGGGACCCGACACTGAAGCTTTCTTT